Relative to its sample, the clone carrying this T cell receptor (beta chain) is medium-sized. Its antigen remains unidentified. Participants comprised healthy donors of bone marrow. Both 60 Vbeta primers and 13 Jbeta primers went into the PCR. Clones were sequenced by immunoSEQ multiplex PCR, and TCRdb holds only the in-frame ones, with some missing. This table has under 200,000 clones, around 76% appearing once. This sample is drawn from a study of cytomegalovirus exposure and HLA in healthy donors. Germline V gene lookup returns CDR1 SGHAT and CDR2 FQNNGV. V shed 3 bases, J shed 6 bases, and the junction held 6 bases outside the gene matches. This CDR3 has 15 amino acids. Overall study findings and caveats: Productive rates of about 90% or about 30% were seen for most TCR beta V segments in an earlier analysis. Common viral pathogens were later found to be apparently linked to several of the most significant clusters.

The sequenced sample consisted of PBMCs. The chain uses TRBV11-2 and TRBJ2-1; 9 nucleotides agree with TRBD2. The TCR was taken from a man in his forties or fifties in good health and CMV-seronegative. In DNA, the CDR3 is TGTGCCAGCAGCTTCCTTAGCGGGAGCCCCAATGAGCAGTTCTTC. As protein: CASSFLSGSPNEQFF.